The 10 T cell receptor beta chains given below trace back to one sample, sequenced in a study of blood T cell repertoires in COVID-19. This table comes from immunoSEQ multiplex PCR, and its TCRdb copy is limited to in-frame clones, with some not included. Among approximately 130,000 clones, around 80% were seen once, and the ten largest hold approximately 11%. Sequenced: peripheral blood. Receptors originate from a human donor in a cohort sampled during active COVID-19.

The J gene is TRBJ1-2, the V gene TRBV5-1; 9 bases align to TRBD1. V shed 4 bases and J 4 bases; nucleotides not matched to a gene: 8. Per the germline V gene, CDR1 is SGHRS and CDR2 is YFSETQ. The CDR3 consists of 15 residues. The CDR3 protein is CASSGTTGGPYGYTF. The CDR3, as DNA: TGCGCCAGCAGCGGGACGACAGGGGGACCCTATGGCTACACCTTC.

This clone was seen once. The chain recombines TRBV5-1 with TRBJ2-3; 15 nucleotides agree with TRBD2. V lost 2 bases, J lost 4 bases, and 8 bases stayed unmatched. The CDR3 is 18 amino acids. Germline V lookup: CDR1 SGHRS, CDR2 YFSETQ. The CDR3 coding sequence is TGCGCCAGCAGCTTCTACCCAGGACTAGCGGGGGGGTCAGATACGCAGTATTTT. As protein: CASSFYPGLAGGSDTQYF.

As DNA, the CDR3 is TGTGCCAGCTCACAGGGGATGGGCACTGAAGCTTTCTTT. Its protein is CASSQGMGTEAFF. The V and J genes are TRBV18 and TRBJ1-1; D may be TRBD1 (5 bases). The germline CDR1 and CDR2 sequences are KGHSH and LQKENI. V shed 4 bases and J shed 4 bases, with 10 bases lying between them. The CDR3 length is 13 residues.

In its sample, this clone was seen once. Written as DNA, the CDR3 is TGTGCCAGCAGCTTAGAGTCGCTAGCGGGGGCCACCGGGGAGCTGTTTTTT. Its protein is CASSLESLAGATGELFF. The V and J genes are TRBV13 and TRBJ2-2; 10 nucleotides line up with TRBD2. CDR3 length: 17 amino acids. With 1 base clipped from V and 4 bases from J, the junction kept 6 bases outside the gene matches. Germline values: CDR1 PRHDT, CDR2 FYEKMQ (reference sequence).

The rearrangement uses TRBV29-1 and TRBJ1-2; 7 bases align to TRBD1. V shed 8 bases, J shed 2 bases, and the junction held 5 bases outside the gene matches. Germline CDR1 and CDR2: SQVTM and ANQGSEA. CDR3 size: 12 residues. Written as DNA, the CDR3 is TGCAGCATATCGGGACAGAACTATGGCTACACCTTC. This encodes CSISGQNYGYTF.

The V and J genes are TRBV6-1 and TRBJ1-1, with TRBD1 as a possible D gene (5 bases). This CDR3 spans 12 amino acids. The V end lost 3 bases, the J end lost 8 bases, and 10 bases lay between the germline ends. The germline V gene has CDR1 MNHNS and CDR2 SASEGT. The CDR3 reads CASSDIQGEAFF. The CDR3 region has the DNA TGTGCCAGCAGTGATATTCAGGGCGAAGCTTTCTTT.

The chain is built from TRBV5-1 and TRBJ2-2, with a tentative D call TRBD1 (6 bases). The CDR3 consists of 16 residues. Germline CDR1 is SGHRS and CDR2 is YFSETQ. Trimming took 2 bases from V and 2 from J, leaving 13 bases between them. As DNA, the CDR3 is TGCGCCAGCAGCTTTGGGCAGGGGTTTAACACCGGGGAGCTGTTTTTT. Translation gives CASSFGQGFNTGELFF.

V and J are TRBV3-1 (or the pseudogene TRBV3-2) and TRBJ2-3; no clear D. CDR3 length: 17 residues. V dropped 0 bases and J dropped 1 base, with 14 bases sitting between them. Germline V gives CDR1 LGHDT, CDR2 YNNKEL (reference sequence). The CDR3 nucleotides read TGTGCCAGCAGCCAAGATTTACTCCTCCGCGGCACAGATACGCAGTATTTT. Protein sequence: CASSQDLLLRGTDTQYF.

This clone was seen a single time. The chain couples TRBV5-5 to TRBJ2-3; D perhaps matches TRBD2 (5 bases). V lost 0 bases, J lost 2 bases, and 7 bases lay in between. The CDR3 sequence is 14 residues long. Germline CDR1 is SGHKS and CDR2 is YYEKEE (reference sequence). The CDR3 protein is CASSLAGYTDTQYF. CDR3 bases: TGTGCCAGCAGCTTGGCGGGGTACACAGATACGCAGTATTTT.

The gene calls are TRBV7-6 and TRBJ1-1; maybe TRBD1 (6 bases). Germline loops: CDR1 SGHVS, CDR2 FNYEAQ. The CDR3 has 15 amino acids. Trimming took 4 bases from V and 1 from J, leaving 13 bases between them. CDR3 amino acids: CASSSITTGNTEAFF. In DNA, the CDR3 is TGTGCCAGCAGCTCAATCACGACAGGGAACACTGAAGCTTTCTTT.